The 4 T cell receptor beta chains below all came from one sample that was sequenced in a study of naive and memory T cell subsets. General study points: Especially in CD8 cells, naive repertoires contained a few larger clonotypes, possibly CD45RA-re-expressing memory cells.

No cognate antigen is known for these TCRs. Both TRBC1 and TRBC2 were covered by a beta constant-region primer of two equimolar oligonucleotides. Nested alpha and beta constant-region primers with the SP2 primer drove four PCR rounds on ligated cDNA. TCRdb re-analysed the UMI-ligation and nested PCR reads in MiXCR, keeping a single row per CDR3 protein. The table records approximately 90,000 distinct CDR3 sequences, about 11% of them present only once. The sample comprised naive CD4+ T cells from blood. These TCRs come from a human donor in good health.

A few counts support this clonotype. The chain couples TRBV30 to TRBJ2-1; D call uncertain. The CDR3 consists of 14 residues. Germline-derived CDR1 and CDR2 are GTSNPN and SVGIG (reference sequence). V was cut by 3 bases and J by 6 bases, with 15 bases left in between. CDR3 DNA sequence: TGTGCCTGGAGGTCGGACCCTCCTCCCAATGAGCAGTTCTTC. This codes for CAWRSDPPPNEQFF.

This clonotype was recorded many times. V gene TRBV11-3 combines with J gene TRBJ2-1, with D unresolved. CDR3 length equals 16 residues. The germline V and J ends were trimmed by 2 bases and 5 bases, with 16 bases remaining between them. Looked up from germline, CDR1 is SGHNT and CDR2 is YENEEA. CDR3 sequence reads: CASSLFIQAPDNEQFF. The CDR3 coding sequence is TGTGCCAGCAGCTTATTTATTCAGGCTCCGGACAATGAGCAGTTCTTC.

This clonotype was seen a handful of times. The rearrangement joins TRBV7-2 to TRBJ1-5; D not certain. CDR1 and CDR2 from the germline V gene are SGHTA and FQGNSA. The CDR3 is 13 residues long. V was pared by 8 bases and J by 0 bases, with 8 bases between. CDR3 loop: CASCSLSNQPQHF. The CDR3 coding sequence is TGTGCCAGCTGCAGTCTTAGCAATCAGCCCCAGCATTTT. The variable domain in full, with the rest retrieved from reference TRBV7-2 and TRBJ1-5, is GAGVSQSPSNKVTEKGKDVELRCDPISGHTALYWYRQSLGQGLEFLIYFQGNSAPDKSGLPSDRFSAERTGGSVSTLTIQRTQQEDSAVYLCASCSLSNQPQHFGDGTRLSIL.

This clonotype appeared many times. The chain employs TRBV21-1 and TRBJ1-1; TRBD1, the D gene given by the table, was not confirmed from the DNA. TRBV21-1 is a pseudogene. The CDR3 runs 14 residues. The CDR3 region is CASSAYRDRDEAFF. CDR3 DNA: TGTGCCAGCAGCGCTTACCGGGACAGAGATGAAGCTTTCTTT.